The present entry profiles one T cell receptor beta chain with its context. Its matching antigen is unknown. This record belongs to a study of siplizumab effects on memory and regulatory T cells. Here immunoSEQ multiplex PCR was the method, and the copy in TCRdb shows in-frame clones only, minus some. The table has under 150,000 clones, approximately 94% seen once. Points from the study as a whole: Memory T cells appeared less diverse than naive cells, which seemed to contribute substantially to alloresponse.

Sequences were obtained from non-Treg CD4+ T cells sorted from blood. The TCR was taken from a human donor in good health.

The CDR3 region has the DNA TGTGCCAGCAGTTACGACGCCTCCTACGAGCAGTACTTC. Protein: CASSYDASYEQYF. The V call is TRBV6-5, the J call TRBJ2-7, with D unresolved. Per germline, CDR1 MNHEY and CDR2 SVGAGI. The CDR3 is 13 residues long. V shed 2 bases and J shed 0 bases, with 5 bases lying between them.